This TCR beta chain was recorded in a study of PD-L1 blockade in urothelial cancer. Study-wide results and limits: Survival was better when pretreatment blood TCR clonality fell below the median.

Time point reported: pretreatment peripheral blood. On this clone itself: The antigen is undetermined.

Synthetically made TCR analog templates were put into each PCR as spikes. The protocol was immunoSEQ multiplex PCR, while the TCRdb copy is restricted to in-frame clones and leaves out a portion. Of 45,000 to 55,000 clones in the sample, 84% are singletons; the top ten hold roughly 1.3%. The TCR was taken from a man aged 45-60 years with urothelial cancer. Material: PBMCs, obtained around atezolizumab (anti-PD-L1) treatment.

DNA of the CDR3: TGTGCCAGCAGCGTAGTAATGGGACAGACTTACACCGGGGAGCTGTTTTTT. Protein sequence: CASSVVMGQTYTGELFF. The gene calls are TRBV9 and TRBJ2-2; 7 nucleotides agree with TRBD1. CDR3 length equals 17 residues. Germline trimming cut 0 bases from V and 3 bases from J; bases unmatched to any gene: 8. Germline CDR1 reads SGDLS; CDR2 reads YYNGEE.